This T cell receptor beta chain was found in a study of T-cell memory formation after mild COVID-19 (dated by TCRdb to about 2021). Study-wide context: Most TCR sequence clusters were specific to one of the two donors. In a couple of donors, T-cell clones that expanded and contracted after mild COVID-19 were followed by sequencing TCRalpha and TCRbeta repertoires longitudinally. Two young, previously healthy adult volunteers, one female and one male, were included in the cohort.

Instrument used: Illumina NovaSeq 6000. TCRalpha and TCRbeta cDNA libraries were constructed by 5'RACE with constant-segment primers, with sample barcodes and unique molecular identifiers being introduced. Trizol reagent was used to extract RNA from every sample. Library amplification was performed in two PCR steps, and a second sample barcode and Illumina TruSeq adapters were introduced in the second step. Libraries were sequenced on an Illumina NovaSeq with 2 x 150 bp paired-end reads. The paper's processing steps were these. Reads were demultiplexed and collapsed into UMI-guided consensus sequences with migec v1.2.7. With mixcr v2.1.11, UMI consensuses were aligned to TRA and TRB V and J templates and assembled into clonotypes. Clonotypes were classified as expanded or contracted when called significant by both edgeR and NoisET, with noise models trained on biological replicates. For edgeR calls, the thresholds were a false discovery rate-adjusted p below 0.01 and a log2 fold-change of 1. As an exploratory analysis of dynamics, max-normalized trajectories of the 1000 most abundant clonotypes were examined by PCA with hierarchical clustering. The CD4 or CD8 phenotype of responding clones was assigned using the separately sequenced CD4+ and CD8+ repertoires. TCRdb reanalyzed the raw reads on its own, using fastp at Q25 for trimming and MiXCR for clone calling, and kept in-frame beta chains. When rows share a CDR3 protein, they turn into one entry using the most common DNA and genes. The V and J calls shown here were made by TCRdb, not taken from the authors' results. Here the sample has 350,000 to 500,000 distinct CDR3 sequences; less than 25% occur a single time. Around 12% of the sample is in the top ten clones.

The CDR3 has 16 amino acids, counting the end cysteine and phenylalanine. Only the CDR3 portion is preserved as DNA: 48 bases, with reading frame beginning at the first base. V has 3 bases trimmed and J has 4 bases trimmed; junction bases matching no gene number 7. The germline V gene (reference sequence) sets CDR1 to DFQATT and CDR2 to SNEGSKA. On this clonotype: This receptor's antigen is unknown. Base qualities are not provided; no much larger clone lies one nucleotide away.

Overall results and qualifications from the work: Only a couple of mild cases were covered in the study, and larger cohorts including severe cases with pre-infection samples were considered necessary. Some responding clones were found in pre-infection memory, which suggests that pre-existing cross-reactive memory T cells took part in the SARS-CoV-2 response. From day 15 to 85, contracting clones showed balanced CD4/CD8 phenotypes, whereas a second wave of clones that expanded from day 15 to 37 leaned towards CD4+. Whether the second-wave clones peaking on day 37 were SARS-CoV-2 specific was not confirmed. Contracting CD4+ clones were located mainly in the CM and EM memory subsets, whereas CD8+ clones were found to be enriched in EMRA.

Ficoll-Paque density gradient centrifugation was the method used to isolate PBMCs. Recombination joined TRBV20-1 with TRBJ2-6; TRBD1 lines up with 9 middle nucleotides. The sample comprised PBMCs or a T cell subset sorted from them (not recorded which). This clonotype was sampled from an adult woman who had mild COVID-19 (a few samples of this study predate the infection). The sample titles of this study are shuffled in the database, so cell type and time point are left out; the donor was told from shared clones. CDR3 loop: CSASGTGNPGANVLTF. The sequenced DNA: TGCAGTGCTAGCGGGACAGGGAATCCCGGGGCCAACGTCCTGACTTTC.